Below, 8 T cell receptor beta chains from the same sample are listed, as sequenced in a study of regulatory T cells in long-lasting Graves disease (dated by TCRdb to 2020 to 2022). The library relied on multiplex PCR. TCRdb shows the sequencer as Illumina HiSeq 4000. CDR3 regions were amplified by Arm-PCR with iRepertoire HTBI primers to construct TCR beta libraries. TCRdb's own reprocessing of the public reads used fastp at Q25 and MiXCR and kept productive beta chains. Each entry merges the rows of one CDR3 protein and shows their most common DNA and genes. For this sample there are some 500,000 distinct CDR3 sequences; around 16% appear just once. More than 20% of the sample comes from the top ten. The sample's time point label is to be understood as: newly diagnosed GD, antithyroid drugs for less than 3 months. For both TCR sequencing and RNA sequencing, RNA was extracted from PBMCs in TRIzol.

The same data also contributed to another study, on T cells in Graves' hyperthyroidism and ophthalmopathy.

Sample: peripheral blood mononuclear cells (PBMCs), taken at new diagnosis, from a patient treated with antithyroid drugs. The origin of the receptors is a woman aged 35-60 years with Graves disease. Donor details come from another sample of the same person, matched by shared clones.

This clonotype was detected many times. The V gene is TRBV30, the J gene TRBJ1-1; 7 bases are a match to TRBD1. V dropped 2 bases and J dropped 7; count of bases not matched to a gene: 7. CDR3 length: 13 amino acids. Germline CDR1 GTSNPN, CDR2 SVGIG (reference sequence). Written as DNA, the CDR3 is TGTGCCTGGAGTCCCCGGGACAGATTTGAAGCTTTCTTT. Its translation is CAWSPRDRFEAFF.

This clonotype turned up a few times. This chain joins TRBV7-9 and TRBJ1-1; 9 nucleotides agree with TRBD1. Looked up from germline, CDR1 is SEHNR and CDR2 is FQNEAQ (reference sequence). This CDR3 spans 12 amino acids. With V trimmed by 2 bases and J by 11 bases, 3 bases remained unmatched. The CDR3 DNA reads as TGTGCCAGCAGCTTAAACAGGGGGCACGCTTTCTTT. Its protein product is CASSLNRGHAFF. Full variable domain (remainder filled in from reference TRBV7-9 and TRBJ1-1): DTGVSQNPRHKITKRGQNVTFRCDPISEHNRLYWYRQTLGQGPEFLTYFQNEAQLEKSRLLSDRFSAERPKGSFSTLEIQRTEQGDSAMYLCASSLNRGHAFFGQGTRLTVV.

This clonotype has ten or more counts. This sequence joins TRBV2 and TRBJ2-1; D assignment may be TRBD1 or TRBD2 (5 bases each). Trimming pared 0 bases from V and 4 bases from J, leaving 10 bases between. Germline CDR1 reads SNHLY; CDR2 reads FYNNEI. The CDR3 spans 15 residues. For the CDR3, the DNA is TGTGCCAGCAGTGAAGCCCAGGGACCGTACAATGAGCAGTTCTTC. Translation gives CASSEAQGPYNEQFF.

This clonotype appeared many times. The chain uses TRBV28 and TRBJ1-5, with no clear D. Deletions cut 11 bases from V and 6 bases from J, with 20 bases between. Germline-derived CDR1 and CDR2 are MDHEN and SYDVKM. CDR3 length: 14 amino acids. CDR3 protein: CASTEGSPTQPQHF. Here the CDR3 DNA reads TGTGCCTCAACGGAGGGATCTCCGACTCAGCCCCAGCATTTT.

Ten or more counts support this clonotype. The gene calls are TRBV7-3 and TRBJ2-2; maybe TRBD2 (5 bases). Deletions cut 5 bases from V and 5 bases from J, with 12 bases between. CDR3 length equals 14 residues. Per the germline V gene, CDR1 is SGHTA and CDR2 is FQGTGA. The CDR3, as DNA: TGTGCCAGCAGCCCCCGCTGGGAGACCGGGGAGCTGTTTTTT. Translating gives CASSPRWETGELFF.

This clonotype was detected many times. The chain has TRBV11-3 and TRBJ1-3; D might be TRBD1 (5 bases). The germline gives CDR1 SGHNT, CDR2 YENEEA. CDR3 length: 14 residues. V lost 1 base to trimming and J lost 3 bases, with 7 bases between them. The DNA for the CDR3 is TGTGCCAGCAGCTTAGGGGACGTTGGAAACACCATATATTTT. Translating it yields CASSLGDVGNTIYF.

On this clonotype: This may be a read error, as it is one base from a much larger clone. The conserved closing phenylalanine or tryptophan is absent in this CDR3, likely reflecting a read error. This rearrangement joins TRBV2 to TRBJ1-6, with 9 bases lining up with TRBD1. The germline V gene encodes CDR1 SNHLY and CDR2 FYNNEI. The CDR3 has 15 amino acids. V lost 6 bases, J lost 7 bases, and 7 bases stayed unmatched. Here the CDR3 DNA reads TGTGCCAGCAGGGGACAGGGTGGTTTGAATTCACCCCTCCACATT. It translates to CASRGQGGLNSPLHI.

Details on this clonotype: This may stem from a read error, because a much larger clone lies one nucleotide away. This rearrangement joins TRBV6-2 or TRBV6-3 to TRBJ2-7; 10 nucleotides align to TRBD2. CDR3 length: 15 amino acids. J was trimmed by 7 bases and V by 2 bases; bases with no gene match: 8. Germline CDR1 MNHEY, CDR2 SVGEGT. CDR3 residues: CASSYLAGAFNEQYF. The DNA of the CDR3 is TGTGCCAGCAGTTACCTAGCGGGGGCCTTCAATGAGCAGTACTTC.